This TCR beta chain is drawn from a study of blood T cells in healthy people across ages. Broader study findings: Measured against age, TCR beta diversity per million T cells decreased in a roughly linear manner.

Through a sample-barcoded 5' primer and a J-beta primer mix, a second PCR was run for about 7 to 12 cycles. TCRdb itself ran the 5' RACE reads through MiXCR, one entry per CDR3 protein. Of about 1.8 million distinct CDR3 sequences in the sample, around 50% were seen once. With regard to this clonotype: The antigen remains unidentified.

The V gene's germline CDR1 is MNHNY and CDR2 SVGAGI (reference sequence). This CDR3 has 15 residues. Deletions cut 8 bases from V and 2 bases from J, with 16 bases between. Sequenced: blood. The receptor was derived from a woman aged 40 to 49 in good health. V usage is TRBV6-6 and J usage is TRBJ2-4, with a possible D match to TRBD1 (6 bases). The CDR3: CASLPRGSTKNIQYF. CDR3 nucleotide sequence: TGTGCCAGCCTTCCCAGGGGCTCGACCAAAAACATTCAGTACTTC.